A selection of T cell receptor beta chains follows, all from one sample in a study of T-cell reconstitution after alpha-beta-depleted transplantation in children. TCRdb reprocessed the PCR reads via MiXCR and lists one record per CDR3 protein. The sample comprises about 610,000 distinct CDR3 sequences, about 10% of which are singletons, and roughly 3.9% rests with the top ten. The input for sequencing was PBMCs from the stem cell graft donor, taken from the stem cell graft. These receptors were taken from a human donor who donated a stem cell graft to a child with acute myeloid leukemia. The CDR3 runs from the conserved cysteine through the conserved F or W. Each record gives: V gene, clone size, D gene, J gene, CDR3 DNA, CDR3 protein. The D gene is left open where the match is weak. A clone size is listed for some rows: how often the clone was seen (once, few, many), or a class if it is expanded.

TRBV29-1	NA	NA	TRBJ1-1	TGCAGCGCCGGAGAAGCTTTCTTT	CSAGEAFF
TRBV19	NA	NA	TRBJ2-7	TGTGCCAGTAGCTCGACGGACTACACGACCTACGAGCAGTACTTC	CASSSTDYTTYEQYF
TRBV4-3	few	TRBD2	TRBJ2-2	TGCGCCAGCAGCCCATTAGGACTAGCGGCCTTGAACACCGGGGAGCTGTTTTTT	CASSPLGLAALNTGELFF
TRBV4-3	many	NA	TRBJ2-7	TGCGCCAGCAGCCAAGCCTCGTCGGACTACGAGCAGTACTTC	CASSQASSDYEQYF
TRBV12-3/TRBV12-4	NA	NA	TRBJ2-5	TGTGCCAGCAGTTTAGCCAGCGGCCGGGACCAAGAGACCCAGTACTTC	CASSLASGRDQETQYF
TRBV3-1	NA	NA	TRBJ1-6	TGTGCCAGCAGCCAAATTCCAGGGCGGGATTCACCCCTCCACTTT	CASSQIPGRDSPLHF
TRBV20-1	few	TRBD2	TRBJ2-5	TGCAGTGCTAGAGAAATCGGGACGGGACTAGCGGTACAAGAGACCCAGTACTTC	CSAREIGTGLAVQETQYF
TRBV7-2	NA	NA	TRBJ1-2	TGTGCCAGCAGCCCAGCAACCTATGGCTACACCTTC	CASSPATYGYTF
TRBV6-2/TRBV6-3	many	NA	TRBJ1-5	TGTGCCAGCAGTTACGCCATGTCCACGTCTCCGTGGCCCCAGCATTTT	CASSYAMSTSPWPQHF
TRBV29-1	few	NA	TRBJ1-2	TGCAGCGTTGGGGACGGACTCCACTATGGCTACACCTTC	CSVGDGLHYGYTF
TRBV20-1	few	NA	TRBJ1-4	TGCAGTGCTAGAGGCGGGGGGTTAAGGGAAAAACTGTTTTTT	CSARGGGLREKLFF
TRBV11-3	many	TRBD1	TRBJ2-5	TGTGCCAGCAGCTTGACAGGGGTCAAGGAGACCCAGTACTTC	CASSLTGVKETQYF
TRBV14	NA	NA	TRBJ2-3	TGTGCCAGCAGGAGCGGACTGGGCACAGATACGCAGTATTTT	CASRSGLGTDTQYF
TRBV4-2	few	TRBD1	TRBJ2-1	TGTGCCAGCAGCCGAGCCGGGACAGGGGGCAACAATGAGCAGTTCTTC	CASSRAGTGGNNEQFF
TRBV12-3/TRBV12-4	many	NA	TRBJ1-5	TGTGCCAGCAGTTTATTTCGGGGGCAGGGTGCCCAGCCCCAGCATTTT	CASSLFRGQGAQPQHF
TRBV9	many	TRBD2	TRBJ2-1	TGTGCCAGCAGCGTAATGACTAGCGCGTACAATGAGCAGTTCTTC	CASSVMTSAYNEQFF
TRBV7-9	few	NA	TRBJ2-2	TGTGCCAGCAGCGGACATCCTGCCGCTGGGGAGCTGTTTTTT	CASSGHPAAGELFF
TRBV12-3/TRBV12-4	NA	NA	TRBJ2-1	TGTGCCAGCAGTTTTTCGACGGGTCCCTCCTACAATGAGCAGTTCTTC	CASSFSTGPSYNEQFF
TRBV7-8	few	NA	TRBJ2-2	TGTGCCAGCAGCCTCCGTTCAGGACCCGGGGAGCTGTTTTTT	CASSLRSGPGELFF
TRBV12-3/TRBV12-4	many	NA	TRBJ2-1	TGTGCCAGCACCCTTGCTCCGAACAATGAGCAGTTCTTC	CASTLAPNNEQFF
TRBV20-1	NA	TRBD2	TRBJ2-7	TGCAGTGTTAGGGTAGCGGGAGTGGGGGCCGAGCAGTACTTC	CSVRVAGVGAEQYF
TRBV6-2/TRBV6-3	NA	TRBD2	TRBJ2-2	TGTGCCAGCAGTTATCCCCTCCGACTAGCGGGAGGGCCAGACACCGGGGAGCTGTTTTTT	CASSYPLRLAGGPDTGELFF
TRBV25-1	few	TRBD1	TRBJ2-1	TGTGCCAGCAGTGACCCGGGACAGCCCCCTTACAATGAGCAGTTCTTC	CASSDPGQPPYNEQFF
TRBV6-5	few	NA	TRBJ1-5	TGTGCCAGCAGAAAAACCGACCGGGGAAGCAATCAGCCCCAGCATTTT	CASRKTDRGSNQPQHF
TRBV14	NA	NA	TRBJ2-3	TGTGCCAGCAGCACAATCTTAAGCGGCCACGCCAATACGCAGTATTTT	CASSTILSGHANTQYF
TRBV28	few	TRBD2	TRBJ2-1	TGTGCCAGCACCCCTCAGACCGGACTAGCGGACTACAATGAGCAGTTCTTC	CASTPQTGLADYNEQFF
TRBV20-1	few	NA	TRBJ2-3	TGCAGTGCTAGCCCGGGATTCACAGATACGCAGTATTTT	CSASPGFTDTQYF
TRBV5-1	NA	NA	TRBJ1-1	TGCGCCAGCAGGGAGGGGATGGACGCTTTCTTT	CASREGMDAFF
TRBV29-1	few	NA	TRBJ2-7	TGCAGCGTTGCCGGGACACTAGAGCAGTACTTC	CSVAGTLEQYF
TRBV20-1	NA	TRBD1	TRBJ2-7	TGCAGTGCTAGAGCGCCCGCGGACAGGGGCTCCTACGAGCAGTACTTC	CSARAPADRGSYEQYF